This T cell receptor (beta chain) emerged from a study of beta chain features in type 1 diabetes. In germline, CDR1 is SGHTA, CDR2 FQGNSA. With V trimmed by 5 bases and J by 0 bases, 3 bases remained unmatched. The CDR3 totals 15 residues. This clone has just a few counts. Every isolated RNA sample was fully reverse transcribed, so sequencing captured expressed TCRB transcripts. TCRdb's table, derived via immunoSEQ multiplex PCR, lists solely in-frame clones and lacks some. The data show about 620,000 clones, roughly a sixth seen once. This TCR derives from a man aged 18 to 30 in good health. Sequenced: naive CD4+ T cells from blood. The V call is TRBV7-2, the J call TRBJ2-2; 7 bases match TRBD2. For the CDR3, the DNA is TGTGCCAGCAGCCGTGGACTAGCGAACACCGGGGAGCTGTTTTTT. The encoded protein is CASSRGLANTGELFF.